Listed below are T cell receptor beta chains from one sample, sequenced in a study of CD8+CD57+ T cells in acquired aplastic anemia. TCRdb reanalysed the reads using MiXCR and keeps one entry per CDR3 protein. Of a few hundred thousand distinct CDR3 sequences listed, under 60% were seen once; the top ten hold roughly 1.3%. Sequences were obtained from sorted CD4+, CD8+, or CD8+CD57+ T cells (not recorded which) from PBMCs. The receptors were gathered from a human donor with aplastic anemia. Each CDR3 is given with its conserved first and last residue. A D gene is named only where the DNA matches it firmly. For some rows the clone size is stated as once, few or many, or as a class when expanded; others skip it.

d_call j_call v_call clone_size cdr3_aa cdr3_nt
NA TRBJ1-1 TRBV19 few CASSMGHLNTEAFF TGTGCCAGTAGTATGGGGCATTTGAACACTGAAGCTTTCTTT
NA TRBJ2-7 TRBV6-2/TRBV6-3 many CASSYSTNSREQYF TGTGCCAGCAGTTATTCGACTAACTCTAGGGAGCAGTACTTC
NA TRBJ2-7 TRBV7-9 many CASSFAVGLSSYEQYF TGTGCCAGCAGCTTTGCCGTGGGCTTGAGCTCCTACGAGCAGTACTTC
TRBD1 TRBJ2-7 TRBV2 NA CASTDRVYEQYF TGTGCCAGCACGGACAGGGTATACGAGCAGTACTTC
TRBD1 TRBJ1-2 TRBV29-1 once CSAQQGAIYGYTF TGCAGCGCCCAACAGGGGGCTATCTATGGCTACACCTTC
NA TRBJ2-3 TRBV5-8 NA CATSRGSTDTQYF TGTGCCACCTCGCGGGGTAGCACAGATACGCAGTATTTT
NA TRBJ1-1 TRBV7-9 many CASTPLGWTEAFF TGTGCCAGCACCCCCCTGGGGTGGACTGAAGCTTTCTTT
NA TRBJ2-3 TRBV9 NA CASTMWATGTDTQYF TGTGCCAGCACCATGTGGGCCACTGGCACAGATACGCAGTATTTT
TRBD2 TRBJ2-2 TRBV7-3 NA CASSLMVASGRASTGELFF TGTGCCAGCAGCTTAATGGTGGCTAGCGGGAGGGCCAGCACCGGGGAGCTGTTTTTT
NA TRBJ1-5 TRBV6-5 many CASSLRVGNQPQHF TGTGCCAGCAGTTTAAGGGTGGGCAATCAGCCCCAGCATTTT
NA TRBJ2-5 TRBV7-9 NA CASSLVGHPKETQYF TGTGCCAGCAGCTTAGTCGGACATCCCAAAGAGACCCAGTACTTC
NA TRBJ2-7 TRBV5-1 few CASSFRRQASYEQYF TGCGCCAGCAGCTTCCGTCGACAGGCCTCCTACGAGCAGTACTTC
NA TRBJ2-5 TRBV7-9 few CASSLEQPGGTQYF TGTGCCAGCAGCTTAGAACAACCCGGTGGGACCCAGTACTTC
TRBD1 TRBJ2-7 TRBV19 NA CASSTKTRDSSSYEQYF TGTGCCAGTAGTACTAAAACCCGGGACAGCTCTTCCTACGAGCAGTACTTC
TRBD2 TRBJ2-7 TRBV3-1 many CASSLGLAGSYEQYF TGTGCCAGCAGCTTGGGACTAGCGGGGTCCTACGAGCAGTACTTC
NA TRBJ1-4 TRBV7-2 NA CASSEAATPGGGLFF TGTGCCAGCAGTGAAGCGGCGACCCCCGGGGGCGGACTGTTTTTT
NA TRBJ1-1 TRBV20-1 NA CSVFGPRANAEAFF TGCAGTGTCTTCGGGCCCAGGGCGAACGCTGAAGCTTTCTTT
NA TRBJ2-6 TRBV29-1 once CSVPGSGANVLTF TGCAGCGTTCCCGGTTCTGGGGCCAACGTCCTGACTTTC
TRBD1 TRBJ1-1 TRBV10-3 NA CAISGRQGAAEAFF TGTGCCATCAGTGGTCGACAGGGGGCAGCTGAAGCTTTCTTT
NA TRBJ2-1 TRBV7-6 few CASSKYNNEQFF TGTGCCAGCAGTAAATACAACAATGAGCAGTTCTTC
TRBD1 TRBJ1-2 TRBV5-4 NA CAGSPKGQGGTGYTF TGTGCCGGCAGCCCGAAGGGACAGGGTGGTACTGGCTACACCTTC
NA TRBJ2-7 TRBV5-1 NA CASGIGGTSYEQYF TGCGCCAGCGGTATAGGGGGAACGTCCTACGAGCAGTACTTC
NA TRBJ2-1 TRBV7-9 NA CASSLAPTVGYVTYSEQFF TGTGCCAGCAGCTTAGCGCCTACCGTGGGTTACGTGACTTACAGTGAGCAGTTCTTC
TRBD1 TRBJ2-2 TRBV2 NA CASRDRVGNTGELFF TGTGCCAGCAGGGACAGGGTGGGGAACACCGGGGAGCTGTTTTTT
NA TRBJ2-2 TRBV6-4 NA CATGQNTGELFF TGTGCCACCGGACAGAACACCGGGGAGCTGTTTTTT